The 9 T cell receptor beta chains presented below share a single source sample, sequenced in a study. Generated by immunoSEQ multiplex PCR, the TCRdb table keeps only in-frame clones and is missing some. The table lists approximately 53,000 clones, over 85% of them singletons. Sample: PBMCs. Receptor source: a middle-aged man with rheumatoid arthritis.

CDR3 in amino acids: CASSQGQERYSNQPQHF. CDR3 nucleotides: TGTGCCAGCAGTCAGGGACAGGAGAGATATAGCAATCAGCCCCAGCATTTT. The rearrangement uses TRBV6-6 and TRBJ1-5; TRBD1 agrees at 8 bases. Germline V gives CDR1 MNHNY, CDR2 SVGAGI (reference sequence). This CDR3 is built from 17 residues. V was clipped by 5 bases and J by 0 bases; unmatched bases: 9.

The chain is built from TRBV12-3 or TRBV12-4 and TRBJ1-2, with a weak D call TRBD1 (5 bases). Trimming shortened V by 2 bases and J by 5 bases, and 9 bases separated the two germline ends. The CDR3 spans 13 residues. CDR3 protein: CASSLRAGYGYTF. As DNA, the CDR3 is TGTGCCAGCAGTTTAAGGGCAGGGTATGGCTACACCTTC.

The V gene is TRBV13, the J gene TRBJ1-1; TRBD1 might be the D (5 bases). CDR1 is PRHDT and CDR2 is FYEKMQ in the germline V gene (reference sequence). The CDR3 has 16 amino acids. Trimming left V 2 bases short and J 0 bases short, with 13 bases between. The CDR3 coding sequence is TGTGCCAGCAGCTTAATGTCAGGGAGGGTGAACACTGAAGCTTTCTTT. Encoded protein: CASSLMSGRVNTEAFF.

The chain has TRBV5-1 and TRBJ2-1; D unclear. CDR3 size: 16 residues. V lost 5 bases to trimming and J lost 0 bases, with 15 bases between them. Germline assignment: CDR1 SGHRS and CDR2 YFSETQ. CDR3 bases: TGCGCCAGCAGGACACAAGCTGCGAGCTCCTACAATGAGCAGTTCTTC. It codes for CASRTQAASSYNEQFF.

CDR3 nucleotide sequence: TGTGCCAGCAATCAGGACAGGACAAACACAGATACGCAGTATTTT. It yields the protein CASNQDRTNTDTQYF. The genes are TRBV6-5 and TRBJ2-3; TRBD1 aligns across 7 bases. This CDR3 is 15 amino acids long. V gave up 7 bases and J gave up 2 bases; unmatched junction bases: 9. Germline CDR1 is MNHEY and CDR2 is SVGAGI.

In this sample, this clone turned up a few times. The J gene is TRBJ2-1, the V gene TRBV3-1 (or the pseudogene TRBV3-2); a possible D gene is TRBD2 (7 bases). Germline lookup yields CDR1 LGHDT and CDR2 YNNKEL (reference sequence). The CDR3 has 14 residues. V lost 1 base to trimming and J lost 9 bases, with 13 bases between them. The chain's CDR3 is CASSQVSGEGEQFF. CDR3 DNA sequence: TGTGCCAGCAGCCAAGTTTCAGGGGAGGGTGAGCAGTTCTTC.

V usage is TRBV28 and J usage is TRBJ1-2; D may be TRBD1 (5 bases). CDR1 and CDR2 from the germline V gene are MDHEN and SYDVKM. Trimming took 7 bases from V and 8 from J, leaving 14 bases between them. This CDR3 is built from 12 residues. The CDR3 protein is CASTPDRGGYTF. Written as DNA, the CDR3 is TGTGCCAGCACGCCCGACAGAGGAGGCTACACCTTC.

The chain joins TRBV10-3 to TRBJ2-7; 10 positions agree with TRBD2. Trimming at V came to 5 bases and at J to 4 bases, leaving 8 bases not matched to a gene. Germline CDR1 is ENHRY and CDR2 is SYGVKD. This CDR3 has 15 amino acids. As DNA, the CDR3 is TGTGCCATCAGTCGGACTAGCGGTACTCAATACGAGCAGTACTTC. It yields the protein CAISRTSGTQYEQYF.

CDR3 nucleotides: TGTGCCAGCAGTTCCCCCGGGACAGGGATCTACGAGCAGTACTTC. Its protein product is CASSSPGTGIYEQYF. This chain uses TRBV6-2 or TRBV6-3 with TRBJ2-7; TRBD1 aligns across 9 bases. The CDR3 spans 15 residues. Germline V gives CDR1 MNHEY, CDR2 SVGEGT. With 4 bases clipped from V and 3 bases from J, the junction kept 7 bases outside the gene matches.